This passage covers 29 T cell receptor beta chains from one sample sequenced in a study of cytomegalovirus exposure and HLA in healthy donors. 60 Vbeta and 13 Jbeta primers were used in PCR. Libraries were prepared by immunoSEQ multiplex PCR; TCRdb keeps only in-frame clonotypes and omits some of them. The sample carries about 130,000 clones, approximately 83% recorded once. Sample: PBMCs. These receptors all stem from a man aged 40-49 years in good health and CMV-seronegative.

The V call is TRBV28, the J call TRBJ2-1, with 7 bases aligning to TRBD2. Trimming took 6 bases from V and 10 from J; bases not matched to a gene: 9. The CDR3 sequence is 13 residues long. Germline loops: CDR1 MDHEN, CDR2 SYDVKM. This CDR3 reads CASRRGGRGEQFF. The CDR3 DNA reads as TGTGCCAGCAGACGCGGAGGGCGGGGGGAGCAGTTCTTC.

The genes are TRBV2 and TRBJ2-3; a possible D gene is TRBD1 (6 bases). Germline CDR1 and CDR2: SNHLY and FYNNEI. V lost 10 bases, J lost 0 bases, and 8 bases lay in between. CDR3 length equals 12 residues. The CDR3 DNA follows: TGTGCCACCGGACAGAGCACAGATACGCAGTATTTT. Its protein is CATGQSTDTQYF. Filled out from reference TRBV2 and TRBJ2-3, the complete variable domain reads EPEVTQTPSHQVTQMGQEVILRCVPISNHLYFYWYRQILGQKVEFLVSFYNNEISEKSEIFDDQFSVERPDGSNFTLKIRSTKLEDSAMYFCATGQSTDTQYFGPGTRLTVL.

The rearrangement joins TRBV4-3 to TRBJ2-7; TRBD1 aligns across 9 bases. V shed 1 base and J 1 base; nucleotides not matched to a gene: 2. CDR1 is LGHNA and CDR2 is YSLEER in the germline V gene. The CDR3 is 15 residues long. DNA of the CDR3: TGCGCCAGCAGCCAAGGGGGACAGGGTTCCTACGAGCAGTACTTC. Its protein product is CASSQGGQGSYEQYF.

CDR3 sequence (DNA): TGTGCCTGGAGTGACCTCGGGGGGGACTACGAGCAGTACTTC. Its protein is CAWSDLGGDYEQYF. The chain links TRBV30 to TRBJ2-7; TRBD2 agrees at 8 bases. The CDR3 covers 14 residues. Per germline, CDR1 GTSNPN and CDR2 SVGIG (reference sequence). With 1 base clipped from V and 3 bases from J, the junction kept 5 bases outside the gene matches.

The chain recombines TRBV5-1 with TRBJ2-5; 7 bases agree with TRBD2. CDR1 SGHRS and CDR2 YFSETQ come from the germline V gene. After removal of 4 bases from V and 1 base from J, the junction contained 4 bases not matched to a gene. The CDR3 loop spans 14 amino acids. CDR3 region: CASSPGRGQETQYF. CDR3 bases: TGCGCCAGCAGCCCGGGGAGGGGCCAAGAGACCCAGTACTTC.

The sample holds a few counts of this clone. The gene calls are TRBV5-1 and TRBJ1-5; D not certain. There are 15 residues in the CDR3. The germline V gene has CDR1 SGHRS and CDR2 YFSETQ. The V end was cut by 0 bases, the J end by 0 bases, with 7 bases between. CDR3 in amino acids: CASSLGGYSNQPQHF. The CDR3 DNA reads as TGCGCCAGCAGCTTGGGAGGGTATAGCAATCAGCCCCAGCATTTT.

This clone appeared a few times. This chain joins TRBV6-6 and TRBJ1-4; the D gene is possibly TRBD1 (6 bases). CDR3 size: 13 residues. Per the germline V gene, CDR1 is MNHNY and CDR2 is SVGAGI (reference sequence). Trimming cost V 10 bases and J 7 bases, with 16 bases left between them. CDR3 in amino acids: CATLGGLGEKLFF. In DNA, the CDR3 is TGTGCCACTTTGGGGGGGCTCGGTGAAAAACTGTTTTTT.

The chain uses TRBV15 and TRBJ2-7, with TRBD2 as a possible D gene (7 bases). There are 16 residues in the CDR3. Germline V gene lookup returns CDR1 LNHNV and CDR2 YYDKDF (reference sequence). Trimming shortened V by 0 bases and J by 4 bases, and 16 bases separated the two germline ends. CDR3 residues: CATSRDLGGLAYEQYF. In nucleotides, the CDR3 is TGTGCCACCAGCAGAGATCTGGGGGGGCTCGCATACGAGCAGTACTTC.

This rearrangement joins TRBV9 to TRBJ2-3, with 8 bases that match TRBD2. The CDR3 extends over 15 amino acids. Unmatched junction bases numbered 8, after V lost 0 bases and J lost 8 bases. Germline V CDR1 and CDR2: SGDLS, YYNGEE. The CDR3 DNA follows: TGTGCCAGCAGCGTAGAGGCGGGGGGTGGTCGTACGCAGTATTTT. Its protein product is CASSVEAGGGRTQYF.

The CDR3 spells CASSTVVEQYF. The CDR3 DNA reads as TGTGCCAGCAGCACGGTGGTCGAGCAGTACTTC. The V call is TRBV28, the J call TRBJ2-7; unclear D gene. Germline CDR1 and CDR2: MDHEN and SYDVKM. With 6 bases removed from V and 6 bases from J, the gap between germline ends came to 9 bases. The CDR3 runs 11 residues.

The chain combines TRBV7-6 with TRBJ2-2; 8 positions agree with TRBD2. This CDR3 is 14 amino acids long. From germline, CDR1 is SGHVS and CDR2 FNYEAQ. The trim removed 3 bases at V and 6 bases at J, leaving 3 bases unmatched. The CDR3 reads CASSFQLAAGELFF. The CDR3, as DNA: TGTGCCAGCAGCTTCCAACTAGCGGCCGGGGAGCTGTTTTTT.

There are a few counts of this clone. The chain couples TRBV2 to TRBJ1-5; 7 bases match TRBD1. This CDR3 is built from 19 residues. Per germline, CDR1 SNHLY and CDR2 FYNNEI. The ends lost 0 bases at V and 1 base at J; junction bases unmatched: 12. CDR3 nucleotides: TGTGCCAGCAGTGAAGCGTCAGGGACAGAAGTAGAGAGCAATCAGCCCCAGCATTTT. Its protein product is CASSEASGTEVESNQPQHF.

CDR3 DNA: TGTGCCAGCAGCTTACCGGGGGGAGGGGAGCAGTTCTTC. This gives the protein CASSLPGGGEQFF. V is TRBV7-3 and J is TRBJ2-1; the match to TRBD2 covers 7 bases. This CDR3 is built from 13 residues. The V gene end was trimmed by 2 bases and the J gene end by 10 bases; junction bases not matched to a gene: 5. Germline CDR1 is SGHTA and CDR2 is FQGTGA.

The chain has TRBV5-4 and TRBJ2-7; TRBD2 matches 9 bases. The CDR3 runs 15 residues. In germline, CDR1 is SGHNT, CDR2 YYREEE (reference sequence). The V and J ends lost 4 bases and 2 bases, in that order; junction bases with no gene match: 7. CDR3: CASSPGGLAPYEQYF. CDR3 nucleotide sequence: TGTGCCAGCAGCCCCGGCGGACTAGCGCCCTACGAGCAGTACTTC.

This clone has more than one count but fewer than ten. Written as DNA, the CDR3 is TGCGCCAGCAGCACAGGGTTTGATGAAAAACTGTTTTTT. Protein sequence: CASSTGFDEKLFF. V usage is TRBV5-1 and J usage is TRBJ1-4; weak D call: TRBD1 (6 bases). Between the trimmed V and J ends, which lost 4 bases and 6 bases, there was a span of 10 bases. Germline-derived CDR1 and CDR2 are SGHRS and YFSETQ. CDR3 size: 13 residues. Using reference TRBV5-1 and TRBJ1-4 for the parts outside the CDR3, the full variable domain is KAGVTQTPRYLIKTRGQQVTLSCSPISGHRSVSWYQQTPGQGLQFLFEYFSETQRNKGNFPGRFSGRQFSNSRSEMNVSTLELGDSALYLCASSTGFDEKLFFGSGTQLSVL.

The chain recombines TRBV2 with TRBJ1-1; no firm D call. The V gene lost 8 bases and the J gene lost 2 bases, with 12 bases spanning the gap. In germline, CDR1 is SNHLY, CDR2 FYNNEI. The CDR3 spans 13 residues. The CDR3 here is CASRTGRNTEAFF. The CDR3 bases are TGTGCCAGCCGAACCGGTCGTAACACTGAAGCTTTCTTT.

This chain connects TRBV6-9 to TRBJ1-1, with D possibly matching TRBD1 (6 bases). CDR3 length: 17 amino acids. Germline V gene data show CDR1 as MNHGY and CDR2 as SVAAGI. With 2 bases removed from V and 2 bases from J, the gap between germline ends came to 18 bases. The DNA for the CDR3 is TGTGCCAGCAGTTATGGTCCGTTACAGGGTTCAAACACTGAAGCTTTCTTT. It yields the protein CASSYGPLQGSNTEAFF.

V is TRBV11-2 and J is TRBJ2-7; 10 bases line up with TRBD1. Per germline, CDR1 SGHAT and CDR2 FQNNGV. Unmatched junction bases numbered 11, after V lost 4 bases and J lost 5 bases. The CDR3 totals 16 residues. The CDR3 sequence is CASSSRGGTGVHEQYF. CDR3 nucleotides: TGTGCCAGCAGCTCAAGAGGCGGGACAGGGGTCCACGAGCAGTACTTC.

V usage is TRBV19 and J usage is TRBJ2-3, with D perhaps TRBD2 (6 bases). CDR1 LNHDA and CDR2 SQIVND come from the germline V gene (reference sequence). The CDR3 covers 14 residues. Trimming stripped 1 base from V and 6 bases from J, with 11 bases between. Here the CDR3 DNA reads TGTGCCAGTAGTATAGGAAGCGGAGGGGATACGCAGTATTTT. Protein: CASSIGSGGDTQYF.

V gene TRBV11-2 combines with J gene TRBJ2-7; TRBD1 agrees at 7 bases. With 4 bases clipped from V and 3 bases from J, the junction kept 9 bases outside the gene matches. Germline V gene sequence: CDR1 SGHAT, CDR2 FQNNGV. The CDR3 spans 15 residues. The CDR3 coding sequence is TGTGCCAGCAGCTCCAAGACAGGGATACTCTACGAGCAGTACTTC. This translates into CASSSKTGILYEQYF.

This clone appeared a few times. The rearrangement links TRBV30 to TRBJ1-5; no definite D call. V lost 0 bases and J lost 4, with 7 bases in between. Germline CDR1 reads GTSNPN; CDR2 reads SVGIG (reference sequence). The CDR3 contains 13 residues. The CDR3 loop is CAWSVAENQPQHF. The CDR3 DNA sequence: TGTGCCTGGAGTGTCGCGGAGAATCAGCCCCAGCATTTT.

The chain has TRBV5-4 and TRBJ1-5; D gene unclear. The CDR3 consists of 14 residues. Looked up from germline, CDR1 is SGHNT and CDR2 is YYREEE (reference sequence). V was trimmed by 2 bases and J by 0 bases, leaving 6 bases between them. CDR3 region: CASSLDNSNQPQHF. The DNA of the CDR3 is TGTGCCAGCAGCTTAGACAATAGCAATCAGCCCCAGCATTTT.

This clone was detected a few times. The chain employs TRBV5-5 and TRBJ1-4; 10 bases match TRBD1. The CDR3 has 17 amino acids. Germline CDR1 SGHKS, CDR2 YYEKEE (reference sequence). V was pared by 4 bases and J by 7 bases, with 13 bases of the junction left unmatched. The DNA of the CDR3 is TGTGCCAGCAGCCCACGACAGGGGGCCTACTATATTGAAAAACTGTTTTTT. It specifies CASSPRQGAYYIEKLFF.

A few counts support this clone. The V call is TRBV11-2, the J call TRBJ1-4; 9 bases agree with TRBD1. J gave up 11 bases and V 4 bases, and 8 bases lay outside the gene matches. The V gene's germline CDR1 is SGHAT and CDR2 FQNNGV. This CDR3 comprises 14 residues. CDR3 sequence reads: CASSSPGQGQKLFF. In nucleotides, the CDR3 is TGTGCCAGCAGCTCGCCCGGACAGGGGCAGAAACTGTTTTTT.

V is TRBV15 and J is TRBJ2-3; 12 positions match TRBD2. The CDR3 loop spans 18 amino acids. Germline values: CDR1 LNHNV, CDR2 YYDKDF (reference sequence). The J segment lost 4 bases and the V segment lost 5 bases, leaving 13 bases of the junction unmatched. The DNA of the CDR3 is TGTGCCACCAGCGCCTCCAGACTAGCGGGGGAAATCGCAGATACGCAGTATTTT. It encodes CATSASRLAGEIADTQYF. Full variable domain (rest looked up from reference TRBV15 and TRBJ2-3): DAMVIQNPRYQVTQFGKPVTLSCSQTLNHNVMYWYQQKSSQAPKLLFHYYDKDFNNEADTPDNFQSRRPNTSFCFLDIRSPGLGDTAMYLCATSASRLAGEIADTQYFGPGTRLTVL.

V gene TRBV7-7 combines with J gene TRBJ2-1; 12 bases fit TRBD2. Germline CDR1 reads SSHAT; CDR2 reads FNYEAQ (reference sequence). Unmatched junction bases numbered 14, after V lost 2 bases and J lost 9 bases. This CDR3 comprises 18 residues. The chain's CDR3 is CASSLTAPTSGGRGEQFF. CDR3 bases: TGTGCCAGCAGCTTAACCGCACCTACTAGCGGGGGGAGGGGTGAGCAGTTCTTC.

The CDR3 DNA reads as TGTGCCAGCAGTAGCCTATCAGGGGGCGGTTATGAAAAACTGTTTTTT. It translates to CASSSLSGGGYEKLFF. This sequence joins TRBV28 and TRBJ1-4, with 8 bases matching TRBD1. The V gene's germline CDR1 is MDHEN and CDR2 SYDVKM. This CDR3 is built from 16 residues. Trimming at V came to 5 bases and at J to 6 bases, leaving 11 bases not matched to a gene.

V usage is TRBV4-3 and J usage is TRBJ2-7; 7 bases align to TRBD1. The junction had 7 bases not matched to a gene; V was cut back by 1 base and J by 1 base. The CDR3 totals 16 residues. Germline CDR1 LGHNA, CDR2 YSLEER. The CDR3, as DNA: TGCGCCAGCAGCCAAGTGGCGGCCAGGGGGTCCTACGAGCAGTACTTC. It encodes CASSQVAARGSYEQYF.

This clone was counted between two and nine times. V is TRBV6-4 and J is TRBJ1-3, with D tentatively TRBD1 (5 bases). CDR1 is MRHNA and CDR2 is SNTAGT in the germline V gene. CDR3 length equals 13 residues. The V end lost 11 bases, the J end lost 0 bases, and 11 bases lay between the germline ends. The CDR3 DNA follows: TGTGCCGAAACAGGAACCTCTGGAAACACCATATATTTT. It specifies CAETGTSGNTIYF.